This section outlines one T cell receptor beta chain sequence together with its context. Its specificity is unknown. RNA transcripts were the template for amplifying TCR beta CDR3 regions. TCR CDR3 underwent first-round RT-PCR with the HTBI primer set. TCRdb analysed the multiplex PCR reads with MiXCR anew, one entry per CDR3 protein. The sample contains about 560,000 distinct CDR3 sequences, approximately 15% of which appear only once. Looked up from germline, CDR1 is SGHTS and CDR2 is YDEGEE. V shed 4 bases and J shed 8 bases, with 28 bases lying between them. There are 18 residues in the CDR3. The data derive from a study of T cells in Graves' hyperthyroidism and ophthalmopathy. Findings and limits, study-wide: A model built on 13 V-J features separated ophthalmopathy from stable hyperthyroidism. Most thyroid clonotypes with frequency above 0.001 were detected in blood.

No ophthalmopathy progression within 18 months constituted stable Graves' hyperthyroidism. Diagnosis of hyperthyroidism was new in patients aged 18 to 65, and its duration was under 2 months. J is TRBJ2-4 and V is TRBV5-8, with no clear D. The clonotype was recovered from a woman between 40 and 55 years old with Graves' hyperthyroidism. Sequenced sample: blood. Here the CDR3 DNA reads TGTGCCAGCAGCCAAATTGGATCGGGTCTTAGAAGCGAAGACATTCAGTACTTC. It codes for CASSQIGSGLRSEDIQYF.